Following are 32 T cell receptor beta chains from one sample sequenced in a study of shared clonotypes between healthy human individuals. The method was immunoSEQ multiplex PCR; TCRdb's version includes in-frame clones alone and lacks a portion of them. This sample has 1 million to 1.2 million clones; 77% occur once, and the top ten carry 0.7% to 0.95%. Specimen: memory CD4+ T cells from PBMCs. Subset denoted: CD45RA-negative fraction. These receptors were collected from a man in his late teens or twenties in good health. Some clones in this sample may be carry-over from other donors' samples.

In DNA form, the CDR3 reads TGTGCCAGCAGTGGAAGCCACGGGGGCCAAACTGAAGCTTTCTTT. As protein: CASSGSHGGQTEAFF. The chain has TRBV6-1 and TRBJ1-1, with D possibly TRBD1 on 6 matching bases. With 4 bases removed from V and 5 bases from J, the gap between germline ends came to 17 bases. The germline V gene encodes CDR1 MNHNS and CDR2 SASEGT. This CDR3 is 15 amino acids long.

The chain combines TRBV6-1 with TRBJ2-1, with D tentatively TRBD2 (6 bases). CDR3 size: 14 residues. Trimming took off 7 bases at V and 9 bases at J, with 19 bases between the two ends. Germline V gives CDR1 MNHNS, CDR2 SASEGT. CDR3 sequence (DNA): TGTGCCAGCAATCCGAGTGGGGGGAGAGGTGAGCAGTTCTTC. Translated: CASNPSGGRGEQFF.

The chain links TRBV15 to TRBJ2-5; D is uncertain. The CDR3 has 19 residues. V was shortened by 4 bases and J by 1 base, with 25 bases between the two germline ends. Germline V gene sequence: CDR1 LNHNV, CDR2 YYDKDF (reference sequence). In DNA form, the CDR3 reads TGTGCCACCAGCAAATCCCCTCTTCAGACCGGAGTATTCCAAGAGACCCAGTACTTC. Encoded protein: CATSKSPLQTGVFQETQYF.

V and J are TRBV6-5 and TRBJ2-7; the match to TRBD2 covers 9 bases. After removal of 0 bases from V and 2 bases from J, the junction contained 5 bases not matched to a gene. The CDR3 length is 16 residues. Germline lookup yields CDR1 MNHEY and CDR2 SVGAGI. This chain's CDR3 is CASSYSSGRFTYEQYF. The CDR3 region has the DNA TGTGCCAGCAGTTACTCTAGCGGGAGATTCACCTACGAGCAGTACTTC.

DNA for the CDR3: TGTGCCAGCAGTTTAGCGGGGACGAATCAGGGTCTCCTCGGCGAGCAGTACTTC. This gives the protein CASSLAGTNQGLLGEQYF. The rearrangement joins TRBV27 to TRBJ2-7; possible D gene TRBD2, 6 bases. Germline assignment: CDR1 MNHEY and CDR2 SMNVEV (reference sequence). CDR3 length: 18 amino acids. V was shortened by 2 bases and J by 6 bases, with 26 bases between the two germline ends.

CDR3 sequence reads: CASSYLTPRGEAFF. The CDR3 bases are TGTGCCAGCAGTTACCTGACTCCTCGCGGTGAAGCTTTCTTT. The chain has TRBV6-6 and TRBJ1-1, with D uncertain. Trimming left V 2 bases short and J 7 bases short, with 14 bases between. This CDR3 has 14 residues. CDR1 is MNHNY and CDR2 is SVGAGI in the germline V gene (reference sequence).

The V call is TRBV30, the J call TRBJ2-1, with TRBD1 matching over 11 bases. Trimming took 3 bases from V and 3 from J; bases not matched to a gene: 10. The CDR3 length is 17 residues. Germline V gene lookup returns CDR1 GTSNPN and CDR2 SVGIG (reference sequence). The CDR3 sequence is CAWRILTGTGGYNEQFF. For the CDR3, the DNA is TGTGCCTGGAGAATACTAACCGGGACAGGGGGCTACAATGAGCAGTTCTTC.

This clone is a singleton in its sample. The rearrangement uses TRBV28 and TRBJ1-1, with D tentatively TRBD1 (5 bases). Germline V CDR1 and CDR2: MDHEN, SYDVKM. V lost 7 bases and J 1 base, leaving 16 bases between the germline ends. There are 15 residues in the CDR3. The CDR3 region is CASNSAGRGNTEAFF. The DNA of the CDR3 is TGTGCCAGCAATTCGGCAGGGCGTGGGAACACTGAAGCTTTCTTT.

CDR3 amino acids: CASSQAGATGELFF. The CDR3 DNA follows: TGTGCCAGCTCACAGGCGGGGGCCACCGGGGAGCTGTTTTTT. V usage is TRBV18 and J usage is TRBJ2-2; D possibly corresponds to TRBD2 (7 bases). The V and J ends lost 4 bases and 4 bases respectively, with 10 bases between them. This CDR3 has 14 amino acids. Germline assignment: CDR1 KGHSH and CDR2 LQKENI.

This clone was detected once. The chain employs TRBV10-3 and TRBJ2-1; TRBD2 aligns across 7 bases. The trim removed 5 bases at V and 0 bases at J, leaving 4 bases unmatched. The CDR3 loop spans 15 amino acids. Germline V gene lookup returns CDR1 ENHRY and CDR2 SYGVKD. The CDR3 here is CAISYGGSSYNEQFF. CDR3 nucleotide sequence: TGTGCCATCAGTTACGGGGGGAGCTCCTACAATGAGCAGTTCTTC.

V is TRBV4-1 and J is TRBJ2-7; weak D call: TRBD1 (6 bases). Germline CDR1 MGHRA, CDR2 YSYEKL. Between the trimmed V and J ends, which lost 2 bases and 5 bases, there was a span of 16 bases. The CDR3 is 15 residues long. CDR3 DNA: TGCGCCAGCAGCCAACGAACAGGGATAGGCGACGAGCAGTACTTC. Translating it yields CASSQRTGIGDEQYF.

This chain links TRBV14 with TRBJ1-1; TRBD1 matches at 9 bases. The ends lost 4 bases at V and 0 bases at J; junction bases unmatched: 9. The CDR3 has 17 amino acids. CDR1 and CDR2 from the germline V gene are SGHDN and FVKESK. CDR3 amino acids: CASSLIVTGGMNTEAFF. The CDR3, as DNA: TGTGCCAGCAGCCTCATTGTGACAGGGGGTATGAACACTGAAGCTTTCTTT.

The table lists this clone with a count of one. This chain links TRBV2 with TRBJ2-1; D uncertain. CDR3 length equals 11 residues. Germline CDR1 and CDR2: SNHLY and FYNNEI. Trimming cost V 8 bases and J 9 bases, with 11 bases left between them. The CDR3 loop reads CASRGDSEQFF. The CDR3 nucleotides are TGTGCCAGCCGTGGGGATTCTGAGCAGTTCTTC.

The chain is built from TRBV5-1 and TRBJ1-4; D gene ambiguous. Germline values: CDR1 SGHRS, CDR2 YFSETQ. Trimming pared 0 bases from V and 8 bases from J, leaving 14 bases between. The CDR3 covers 15 residues. The CDR3 here is CASSLAEPTGEKLFF. DNA of the CDR3: TGCGCCAGCAGCTTGGCCGAACCGACGGGGGAAAAACTGTTTTTT.

The chain employs TRBV9 and TRBJ1-2, with D maybe TRBD1 (5 bases). The CDR3 runs 12 residues. The V gene's germline CDR1 is SGDLS and CDR2 YYNGEE. Trimming pared 5 bases from V and 6 bases from J, leaving 11 bases between. The CDR3 spells CASRGQVDGYTF. The CDR3 nucleotides read TGTGCCAGCAGGGGGCAGGTTGATGGCTACACCTTC.

This clone has more than one count but fewer than ten. This chain uses TRBV5-5 with TRBJ2-5; D uncertain. The V end was cut by 5 bases, the J end by 3 bases, with 8 bases between. CDR3 length: 12 amino acids. CDR1 is SGHKS and CDR2 is YYEKEE in the germline V gene (reference sequence). The DNA for the CDR3 is TGTGCCAGCAGGGTAAGGGAAGAGACCCAGTACTTC. Its protein is CASRVREETQYF.

V and J are TRBV5-4 and TRBJ2-2; 9 bases match TRBD1. The CDR3 spans 15 residues. From germline, CDR1 is SGHNT and CDR2 YYREEE (reference sequence). J gave up 1 base and V 5 bases, and 3 bases lay outside the gene matches. CDR3 protein: CASRGTGLNTGELFF. The CDR3 DNA reads as TGTGCCAGCAGAGGGACAGGGCTGAACACCGGGGAGCTGTTTTTT. The full variable domain, in which reference TRBV5-4 and TRBJ2-2 provide the parts outside the CDR3, is ETGVTQSPTHLIKTRGQQVTLRCSSQSGHNTVSWYQQALGQGPQFIFQYYREEENGRGNFPPRFSGLQFPNYSSELNVNALELDDSALYLCASRGTGLNTGELFFGEGSRLTVL.

Turning to this clone: A much larger clone differs by one base, so this may be a read error. The same CDR3 arises from other DNA sequences in this sample as well. V is TRBV11-2 and J is TRBJ2-1; D not resolved. Per the germline V gene, CDR1 is SGHAT and CDR2 is FQNNGV. The ends were cut back, 1 base at V and 5 bases at J, with 6 bases in the middle. The CDR3 length is 13 residues. CDR3 in amino acids: CASSLGVNNEQFF. The CDR3 DNA follows: TGTGCCAGCAGCTTAGGCGTTAACAATGAGCAGTTCTTC.

The V and J genes are TRBV6-5 and TRBJ2-3; either TRBD1 or TRBD2 may fit D (5 bases each). Trimming pared 9 bases from V and 3 bases from J, leaving 13 bases between. CDR1 MNHEY and CDR2 SVGAGI come from the germline V gene. The CDR3 is 13 amino acids. The CDR3 spells CASRPWGTDTQYF. In DNA, the CDR3 is TGTGCCAGTAGGCCCTGGGGGACAGATACGCAGTATTTT.

This rearrangement joins TRBV28 to TRBJ2-1, with 7 positions matching TRBD2. V trimming: 11 bases; J trimming: 2 bases; junction bases outside the gene matches: 3. This CDR3 contains 12 residues. Germline-derived CDR1 and CDR2 are MDHEN and SYDVKM. The CDR3, as DNA: TGTGCCTGCGGACTAGCCTACAATGAGCAGTTCTTC. Protein: CACGLAYNEQFF. The entire variable domain, with the rest obtained from reference TRBV28 and TRBJ2-1, is as follows: DVKVTQSSRYLVKRTGEKVFLECVQDMDHENMFWYRQDPGLGLRLIYFSYDVKMKEKGDIPEGYSVSREKKERFSLILESASTNQTSMYLCACGLAYNEQFFGPGTRLTVL.

This chain joins TRBV30 and TRBJ1-5; D perhaps matches TRBD1 (5 bases). CDR1 GTSNPN and CDR2 SVGIG come from the germline V gene (reference sequence). The ends were cut back, 0 bases at V and 4 bases at J, with 16 bases in the middle. This CDR3 spans 16 amino acids. The DNA for the CDR3 is TGTGCCTGGAGTGTATATAGGGGACGGAGGAATCAGCCCCAGCATTTT. Amino acid sequence: CAWSVYRGRRNQPQHF.

This clone was counted between two and nine times. CDR3 nucleotide sequence: TGTGCCAGCAGTCCACAGGGCACAAATCAGCCCCAGCATTTT. Protein sequence: CASSPQGTNQPQHF. V is TRBV27 and J is TRBJ1-5; D is possibly TRBD1 (6 bases). CDR3 size: 14 residues. V shed 5 bases and J shed 4 bases, with 12 bases lying between them. Germline V gene lookup returns CDR1 MNHEY and CDR2 SMNVEV (reference sequence).

About this clone: A single base is all that separates this from a far larger clone, so a read error is likely. The genes are TRBV28 and TRBJ2-7, with 9 bases that match TRBD1. This CDR3 contains 12 residues. V shed 8 bases, J shed 3 bases, and the junction held 2 bases outside the gene matches. CDR1 MDHEN and CDR2 SYDVKM come from the germline V gene. CDR3 DNA: TGTGCCAGCGGGACAGGGATCTACGAGCAGTACTTC. Amino acids: CASGTGIYEQYF.

The J gene is TRBJ1-2, the V gene TRBV5-1, with a weak D call TRBD1 (5 bases). The CDR3 covers 13 residues. Germline CDR1 reads SGHRS; CDR2 reads YFSETQ. Trimming pared 2 bases from V and 6 bases from J, leaving 11 bases between. For the CDR3, the DNA is TGCGCCAGCAGCTTCAGCGCAGGGCATGGCTACACCTTC. Translation: CASSFSAGHGYTF.

A word on this clone: Compared with germline, one end of the junction differs, possibly owing to a read error. V usage is TRBV27 and J usage is TRBJ2-5, with 8 bases aligning to TRBD1. In germline, CDR1 is MNHEY, CDR2 SMNVEV (reference sequence). The CDR3 has 13 amino acids. For the CDR3, the DNA is TGTGCCAGCAGTTCGGACAGGGTTTCGCGGCCCAACTTC. Encoded protein: CASSSDRVSRPNF.

This clone was seen a handful of times. The chain employs TRBV6-1 and TRBJ2-1; 7 bases are a match to TRBD2. Germline assignment: CDR1 MNHNS and CDR2 SASEGT. CDR3 length: 15 residues. V trimming: 11 bases; J trimming: 4 bases; junction bases outside the gene matches: 14. CDR3 sequence (DNA): TGTGCCGGTCGTAATACAGTCGGGAGGTACAATGAGCAGTTCTTC. Its translation is CAGRNTVGRYNEQFF.

The gene calls are TRBV7-8 and TRBJ2-5; 9 positions match TRBD1. V lost 5 bases and J lost 2; bases outside the gene matches: 6. CDR3 length: 15 amino acids. CDR1 is SGHVS, CDR2 FQNEAQ, per germline. CDR3 DNA: TGTGCCAGCAGCCCACTGGGACAGGGACAAGAGACCCAGTACTTC. It translates to CASSPLGQGQETQYF.

To note about this clone: Different DNA sequences within this sample yield the same CDR3. The chain is built from TRBV5-6 and TRBJ2-2; unclear D gene. The CDR3 has 13 residues. Trimming took 4 bases from V and 6 from J, leaving 10 bases between them. Per the germline V gene, CDR1 is SGHDT and CDR2 is YYEEEE. The CDR3 DNA sequence: TGTGCCAGCAGCCCGTTAGTATCCGGGGAGCTGTTTTTT. This encodes CASSPLVSGELFF.

The chain has TRBV15 and TRBJ2-3; tentatively, D is TRBD1 or TRBD2 (5 bases each). The CDR3 covers 15 residues. V was clipped by 3 bases and J by 0 bases, with 10 bases between them. The germline V gene has CDR1 LNHNV and CDR2 YYDKDF (reference sequence). The CDR3 spells CATSSRGASTDTQYF. The CDR3 DNA sequence: TGTGCCACCAGCAGCCGAGGGGCTAGCACAGATACGCAGTATTTT. The entire variable domain, with the rest obtained from reference TRBV15 and TRBJ2-3, is as follows: DAMVIQNPRYQVTQFGKPVTLSCSQTLNHNVMYWYQQKSSQAPKLLFHYYDKDFNNEADTPDNFQSRRPNTSFCFLDIRSPGLGDTAMYLCATSSRGASTDTQYFGPGTRLTVL.

The rearrangement links TRBV19 to TRBJ1-5; TRBD1 agrees at 8 bases. Germline lookup yields CDR1 LNHDA and CDR2 SQIVND (reference sequence). With 4 bases clipped from V and 11 bases from J, the junction kept 10 bases outside the gene matches. The CDR3 has 14 amino acids. CDR3 nucleotides: TGTGCCAGTAGTACAACAGGGGGGCGGATCGCCCAGCATTTT. It is translated as CASSTTGGRIAQHF.

The chain couples TRBV29-1 to TRBJ2-5; D is possibly TRBD2 (5 bases). V lost 7 bases and J lost 5, with 14 bases in between. CDR1 and CDR2 from the germline V gene are SQVTM and ANQGSEA. The CDR3 length is 12 residues. The CDR3 loop reads CSGGALGETQYF. CDR3 sequence (DNA): TGCAGCGGGGGAGCGCTCGGGGAGACCCAGTACTTC.

The rearrangement uses TRBV7-8 and TRBJ2-3; D not certain. The CDR3 consists of 16 residues. V lost 0 bases, J lost 3 bases, and 13 bases lay in between. Germline-derived CDR1 and CDR2 are SGHVS and FQNEAQ. The CDR3 region is CASSLARQGMTDTQYF. CDR3 DNA sequence: TGTGCCAGCAGCTTAGCCCGACAAGGGATGACAGATACGCAGTATTTT.